This T cell receptor (beta chain) was recorded in a study of cytomegalovirus exposure and HLA in healthy donors (dated by TCRdb to the late 2010s). Describing the broader study: In an earlier analysis of around 540 of the donors, roughly 300 Gb of sequence data and 90 million to 130 million unique TCR beta sequences from approximately 180 million T cells were reported. The genetic ancestry cluster associated with self-reported Caucasian donors included about 81% of the roughly 400 genotyped donors. A separate validation cohort of 90 to 150 different subjects was used in addition to the roughly 670-subject first cohort. An earlier analysis of more than 450 of the donors used high-throughput TCR beta sequencing to judge whether each TCR beta V gene segment behaved as functional or pseudogenic. Roughly 5 DR-DQ haplotypes were handled as single units for association and clustering, since linkage in the cohort was strong. HLA typing included class I and class II loci at four-digit resolution. Donor age, sex, ethnicity and CMV serostatus were collected together with the repertoire data. Rather than using new phenotypic data, the later analysis identified candidate immune exposures from TCR beta sequences and from how often those sequences occurred across donors. A later genetic analysis used genome-wide SNP genotypes for about 65% of the 666 donors, treating that subset as a discovery cohort. In a later analysis, previously published TCR beta repertoires from 666 donors were re-analyzed and high-resolution HLA genotyping was added so that TCR occurrence patterns could be studied. The study was designed to test whether signatures of past pathogen exposure could be identified by cataloging public T cell receptors. Typing coverage differed by locus: A, B, C, DRB1 and DQB1 were typed in about 620-640 donors, DQA1 in 522, DPA1 in over 600, and DPB1 in 450 to 490. About 300 gigabases of sequencing data and approximately 85 million unique TCR sequences were included in an early release covering roughly 700 HLA-typed donors. High-throughput TCR immunosequencing, statistical association of individual TCRs with disease status, and machine learning were combined to predict cytomegalovirus infection status. The study profiled the T cell repertoires of 500 to 800 subjects by immunosequencing and related them to cytomegalovirus serostatus. All discovery cohort repertoires had been generated using a single sequencing platform. Among about 360 genotyped donors of the cohort, an average of 235,054 unique TCR beta nucleotide sequences were sequenced per donor, roughly 20% of them non-productive. Results and caveats for the whole study, not just this receptor: A cluster of highly shared sequence variants was judged likely to represent a technical artifact of the sequencing pipeline. Because counts were too low, more than 15 rarely observed V segments, including chromosome 9 orphons, were excluded from the earlier analysis of around 590 of the donors. Strong co-occurrence of HLA alleles, especially DR and DQ, made assigning TCR associations to individual alleles difficult. Most CMV-associated TCR beta chains appeared to be HLA-restricted in a later analysis, and the HLA associations seemed to be driven largely by CMV exposure. The presence/absence analyses assumed that sequencing depth was roughly uniform across donors, and that assumption may not be true. The cohort was sequenced for TCR beta chains only, and without alpha or paired-chain data the features that could be detected were limited. In a later analysis, TCR association rates were found to vary across HLA loci, with the most associated TCRs seen for DRB1 alleles and the fewest for HLA-C alleles. Immune exposure information for the cohort was limited to CMV serostatus. According to the authors, the approach could potentially be generalized to other disease states and immunological phenotypes. In a later analysis, about 17,000 TCR beta sequences were associated with specific HLA alleles at a false discovery rate of 0.05. The classifier was reported to diagnose cytomegalovirus status with high specificity and sensitivity in both the original and validation cohorts. In a later analysis, several top co-occurrence clusters were reported to appear linked to parvovirus B19, influenza, CMV and Epstein-Barr virus. A further reported finding was that TCR beta sequences accurately predicted the HLA-A and HLA-B alleles for most subjects in the first cohort. Because some donors lacked HLA typing at each locus, the association tests relied only on the typed subset. Most TCR sequences were observed very rarely across donors, whereas some public TCRs were present in many individuals. Linkage disequilibrium might explain the correlated functional status among segregating V segments, but an unknown experimental factor could not be ruled out. V-gene and J-gene trimming of TCR beta chains was associated with a missense DCLRE1C variant in a later genetic analysis, and the association was replicated in an independent cohort. A total of 150 to 200 TCR beta chains were listed by the study as associated with cytomegalovirus. Because the 87-base-pair reads could not distinguish some IMGT-functional V segments, including TRBV6-2 and TRBV6-3, those segments were excluded. In vitro tests confirmed that a few of the cytomegalovirus-associated TCR beta chains recognize cytomegalovirus antigens. In a later genetic analysis, fewer N-insertions in productive TCRs were reported among donors in an Asian-associated ancestry cluster than the 666-donor mean. An earlier analysis of around 500 of the donors showed that most TCR beta V segments appeared in productive rearrangements either about 90% or about 30% of the time, which broadly matched IMGT annotations. A later analysis found that HLA-associated TCR beta chains were more clonally expanded and had lower generation probabilities than equally common non-associated chains.

On this clone itself: The antigen it binds to is not known. No per-base quality is available; no much larger clone lies one base away.

CDR1 MNHEY and CDR2 SVGAGI were looked up in the germline V gene. Including cysteine and phenylalanine, the CDR3 has 16 amino acids. Only CDR3 DNA is held: 48 bases, read in frame from base 1. Here V drops 2 bases and J drops 4 bases, and the junction holds 8 bases not matched to any gene. Receptors were amplified or captured by the immunoSEQ multiplex PCR assay. A mixture of 60 forward primers for TCR Vbeta segments and 13 reverse primers for TCR Jbeta segments was used in the multiplex PCR. The CDR3 region of rearranged TCR beta genes was amplified from genomic DNA with a multiplex PCR assay. The Illumina HiSeq System was used to sequence the amplified TCR beta libraries as 87-base-pair reads. Per the source publication's procedure: Across the 500 to 700 repertoires, a later analysis counted roughly 84 million unique TCR beta chains, 8.5 million to 12 million of which were shared by at least two donors. Raw reads were error-corrected and collapsed into unique sequences by a nearest-neighbor algorithm in which closely related sequences were merged to remove PCR and sequencing errors. To assign V, D and J gene segments, CDR3 sequences were aligned to IMGT reference sequences. For a sequence to be retained, a match of at least six nucleotides was required to both a V gene segment and a J gene segment. A rearrangement was called productive if the CDR3 had no stop codons and remained in frame with V and J, and every other rearrangement was called non-productive. CDR3 was defined by IMGT convention, running from the second conserved V-encoded cysteine to the conserved J-encoded phenylalanine. The earlier analysis of some 600 of the donors excluded sequences that lacked an unambiguous match to a single V gene segment. An earlier analysis of 587 of the donors classified V segments as functional when productive rearrangements were above 56.7% and as segregating when the standard deviation between donors was above 5%. A statistical classification framework was built for diagnosing cytomegalovirus status from the catalog of TCR beta chain sequences. In a later analysis, V and J genes were assigned by comparing TCR nucleotide sequences against IMGT/GENE-DB human TR gene sequences. In a later analysis, CDR3 sequences and most-parsimonious VDJ recombination scenarios were assigned using the TCRdist pipeline. In a later analysis, each TCR beta chain was defined by its CDR3 amino acid sequence together with its V-gene family, and reads without a unique V-gene family were excluded. In a later analysis, several hundred highly shared, low-generation-probability nucleotide sequences were removed to address suspected cross-contamination and a sequencing artifact. In a later analysis, a clonal expansion index for each public chain was calculated from normalized within-repertoire ranks of inferred template counts. In a later analysis, generation probabilities were computed with a VDJ recombination model fitted to out-of-frame rearrangements, and the resulting probabilities were checked against IGoR. Hypergeometric tests were used in a later analysis to score TCR-TCR, TCR-HLA and TCR-CMV co-occurrence, with a repertoire-size bias correction applied to the TCR pairs. To estimate false discovery rates, a later analysis permuted the HLA or CMV assignments 20 times. In a later analysis, co-occurring TCRs were grouped with DBSCAN, and TCRdist sequence similarity was added when clustering was performed within HLA-allele-positive subsets. For co-occurrence clustering, repertoires with fewer than 30,000 or more than 120,000 public chains were excluded, along with four to six repertoires with anomalous nucleotide sharing. The source is immuneACCESS, and TCRdb retained only in-frame sequences with V and J called. Part of the clones is not carried over; for the studies checked, unresolved V genes explain less than half of this, and the remainder is unexplained. V and J calls and clone size come straight from that table; D and trimming were deduced from the DNA. In all, the sample holds 150,000 to 200,000 clones, and approximately 79% of those were seen once. In total, the top ten clones hold over 1.3% of the sample.

The cohort comprised under 700 healthy bone marrow donors. Cohort members were all nominally healthy when sampled, although unrecorded immune exposures were likely present. The donor was CMV seronegative and was included in the group of about 400 seronegative cohort members. A peripheral blood sample was provided by each donor, and peripheral blood mononuclear cells were used for TCR beta sequencing. The Qiagen DNeasy Blood Extraction Kit was used to extract genomic DNA from the blood cell samples. This receptor was obtained from a man in his 60s in good health and CMV-seronegative. Sequences were obtained from PBMCs. Rearrangement joined TRBV6-5 to TRBJ2-1; TRBD1 agrees with 7 junctional bases. The encoded CDR3 is CASSYRDSAPYNEQFF. Here is the DNA: TGTGCCAGCAGTTACCGGGACAGCGCACCGTACAATGAGCAGTTCTTC.